Sequencing of this T cell receptor beta chain was carried out in a study of cytomegalovirus exposure and HLA in healthy donors. 60 Vbeta and 13 Jbeta primers were used in PCR. Sequencing used immunoSEQ multiplex PCR; TCRdb keeps in-frame clones, though not all of them. This table holds about 71,000 clones, about 70% found once. The trim removed 3 bases at V and 2 bases at J, leaving 8 bases unmatched. Per the germline V gene, CDR1 is LNHDA and CDR2 is SQIVND (reference sequence). This CDR3 spans 16 amino acids. The J gene is TRBJ1-2, the V gene TRBV19; 8 bases match TRBD1. The specimen was PBMCs. This TCR derives from a man aged 40-49 years in good health and CMV-seropositive. CDR3 in amino acids: CASSILGQGLNYGYTF. The CDR3 DNA reads TGTGCCAGTAGTATCCTCGGACAGGGCCTCAACTATGGCTACACCTTC.